This is a list of T cell receptor beta chains from one sample in a study of OX40 agonist ivuxolimab in advanced cancers. TCRdb keeps only in-frame clones here, not all; method: immunoSEQ multiplex PCR. The data show over 80,000 clones, around 87% seen once. The material sequenced was CD4+ or CD8+ T cells sorted from blood, taken in a trial of the OX40 agonist ivuxolimab. These receptors were obtained from an adult with an advanced solid tumor such as melanoma, head and neck, liver or kidney cancer. The CDR3 runs from the conserved cysteine through the conserved F or W. D genes are given only for firm matches. Clone sizes are given selectively: once, few, many, or a class where the clone is expanded.

V gene	J gene	D gene	clone size	CDR3 protein	CDR3 DNA
TRBV20-1	TRBJ1-2	TRBD1	-	CSARQGHGYTF	TGCAGTGCAAGACAGGGCCATGGCTACACCTTC
TRBV9	TRBJ2-1	-	-	CASSVLTDYNEQFF	TGTGCCAGCAGCGTTCTGACAGATTACAATGAGCAGTTCTTC
TRBV19	TRBJ2-1	-	few	CASSGPGTYNEQFF	TGTGCCAGTAGTGGCCCGGGGACCTACAATGAGCAGTTCTTC
TRBV7-9	TRBJ1-2	-	-	CAIDRIGGSGYTF	TGTGCCATCGACCGTATTGGGGGGAGCGGCTACACCTTC
TRBV19	TRBJ1-1	-	-	CASSTDTRGTEAFF	TGTGCCAGTAGTACGGACACCCGGGGCACTGAAGCTTTCTTT
TRBV29-1	TRBJ2-3	-	once	CSVDQGADTQYF	TGCAGCGTTGATCAGGGTGCAGATACGCAGTATTTT
TRBV27	TRBJ1-2	-	-	CASRESTGSLHAGYTF	TGTGCCAGCAGGGAATCCACAGGGTCTCTTCATGCCGGCTACACCTTC
TRBV6-4	TRBJ2-4	-	-	CATTKNIQYF	TGTGCCACCACCAAAAACATTCAGTACTTC
TRBV4-2	TRBJ1-2	-	once	CASSQMGDRDFNYGYTF	TGTGCCAGCAGCCAGATGGGGGACCGGGACTTTAACTATGGCTACACCTTC
TRBV6-6	TRBJ2-1	TRBD1	-	CASSPGTGGVEQFF	TGTGCCAGCAGTCCCGGGACAGGGGGCGTTGAGCAGTTCTTC
TRBV4-3	TRBJ2-5	TRBD2	-	CASSQDPSGTAQETQYF	TGCGCCAGCAGCCAAGACCCTAGCGGGACAGCCCAAGAGACCCAGTACTTC
TRBV2	TRBJ2-2	-	-	CATRWTPDTGELFF	TGTGCCACCCGGTGGACACCGGACACCGGGGAGCTGTTTTTT
TRBV19	TRBJ1-5	-	-	CASSIVSSNQPQHF	TGTGCCAGTAGTATAGTATCCAGCAATCAGCCCCAGCATTTT
TRBV30	TRBJ1-1	-	few	CAWSERGGTEAFF	TGTGCCTGGAGTGAGAGGGGAGGGACTGAAGCTTTCTTT
TRBV14	TRBJ1-2	-	-	CASSQGYGYTF	TGTGCCAGCAGTCAGGGGTATGGCTACACCTTC
TRBV18	TRBJ1-1	-	-	CASSPSYGPPNTEAFF	TGTGCCAGCTCACCTTCCTACGGGCCCCCAAACACTGAAGCTTTCTTT
TRBV27	TRBJ2-5	TRBD2	-	CASSASGRTEETQYF	TGTGCCAGCAGCGCGAGCGGGAGGACCGAAGAGACCCAGTACTTC
TRBV21-1	TRBJ1-5	-	-	CASSTNTPLGNQPQHF	TGTGCCAGCAGCACGAACACTCCCCTGGGCAATCAGCCCCAGCATTTT
TRBV7-8	TRBJ2-3	TRBD2	-	CASSPTSGRSTDTQYF	TGTGCCAGCAGCCCGACTAGCGGGAGAAGCACAGATACGCAGTATTTT
TRBV5-1	TRBJ1-3	-	-	CASSASGTAGNTIYF	TGCGCCAGCAGCGCGTCTGGGACTGCTGGAAACACCATATATTTT
TRBV18	TRBJ2-1	TRBD2	-	CASSPSSGRALNEQFF	TGTGCCAGCTCACCTTCAAGCGGGAGGGCCCTTAATGAGCAGTTCTTC
TRBV11-3	TRBJ1-5	TRBD1	once	CASSPTGDSNQPQHF	TGTGCCAGCAGCCCTACAGGGGATAGCAATCAGCCCCAGCATTTT
TRBV9	TRBJ1-6	-	-	CASSVEGGPNSPLHF	TGTGCCAGCAGCGTAGAGGGGGGGCCTAATTCACCCCTCCACTTT
TRBV6-5	TRBJ1-6	-	-	CASSDRGAGSPLHF	TGTGCCAGCAGCGACAGAGGGGCTGGTTCACCCCTCCACTTT
TRBV6-5	TRBJ1-4	-	-	CASSAQGNEKLFF	TGTGCCAGCAGTGCGCAGGGGAACGAAAAACTGTTTTTT
TRBV19	TRBJ2-5	TRBD1	-	CASSSRGLQETQYF	TGTGCCAGTAGTTCCAGGGGGCTACAAGAGACCCAGTACTTC
TRBV20-1	TRBJ2-5	-	-	CSASGETQYF	TGCAGTGCAAGCGGAGAGACCCAGTACTTC
TRBV7-3	TRBJ1-5	-	-	CASSPQGGSNQPQHF	TGTGCCAGCAGCCCCCAAGGTGGGAGCAATCAGCCCCAGCATTTT
TRBV6-5	TRBJ1-1	TRBD1	-	CASSADRGNTEAFF	TGTGCCAGCAGCGCTGACAGGGGGAACACTGAAGCTTTCTTT
TRBV19	TRBJ1-4	TRBD1	-	CASSIEGQRNEKLFF	TGTGCCAGTAGTATAGAGGGACAGAGGAATGAAAAACTGTTTTTT
TRBV5-1	TRBJ1-2	-	-	CASSSYGTDGYTF	TGTGCCAGCAGCTCCTACGGGACGGATGGCTACACCTTC
TRBV6-6	TRBJ1-5	-	-	CASSRRTGNSNQPQHF	TGTGCCAGCAGTCGTAGAACAGGGAATAGCAATCAGCCCCAGCATTTT
TRBV7-8	TRBJ1-3	-	-	CASSLSTTGNTIYF	TGTGCCAGCAGCTTATCGACAACTGGAAACACCATATATTTT
TRBV19	TRBJ2-3	-	-	CASRTMSSTDTQYF	TGTGCCAGTAGGACAATGTCTAGCACAGATACGCAGTATTTT
TRBV7-6	TRBJ2-3	TRBD1	-	CASSLAGQVTDTQYF	TGTGCCAGCAGCTTAGCGGGACAGGTAACAGATACGCAGTATTTT
TRBV21-1	TRBJ2-7	-	-	CASNHTRGSYEQYF	TGTGCCAGCAACCACACCAGGGGCTCTTACGAGCAGTACTTC
TRBV14	TRBJ2-3	-	-	CASSHTGPEGTQYF	TGTGCCAGCAGCCATACAGGCCCTGAGGGTACGCAGTATTTT
TRBV9	TRBJ1-3	-	-	CASSPQGYGNTIYF	TGTGCCAGCAGCCCACAGGGCTATGGAAACACCATATATTTT
TRBV27	TRBJ2-4	-	-	CASSPLRDSRSGGLAKNIQYF	TGTGCCAGCAGCCCCTTGCGGGACAGTCGATCGGGGGGACTAGCCAAAAACATTCAGTACTTC
TRBV5-1	TRBJ1-1	TRBD1	-	CASSLGTGGILNTEAFF	TGCGCCAGCAGCTTGGGGACAGGGGGTATATTGAACACTGAAGCTTTCTTT
TRBV19	TRBJ2-6	-	many	CASSQAGDSGANVLTF	TGTGCCAGTAGTCAGGCTGGCGACTCTGGGGCCAACGTCCTGACTTTC
TRBV9	TRBJ1-6	-	-	CASSVEFASPLHF	TGTGCCAGCAGCGTCGAATTCGCTTCACCCCTCCACTTT
TRBV19	TRBJ1-5	TRBD1	-	CASSLTGGGSNQPQHF	TGTGCCAGTAGTTTAACAGGGGGCGGCAGCAATCAGCCCCAGCATTTT
TRBV9	TRBJ1-4	-	-	CASSVRAGSREKLFF	TGTGCCAGCAGCGTAAGGGCCGGGAGCAGAGAAAAACTGTTTTTT
TRBV6-5	TRBJ1-2	TRBD1	-	CASSRDSQGALGYTF	TGTGCCAGCAGCCGCGATTCACAGGGGGCGCTTGGCTACACCTTC
TRBV5-1	TRBJ2-5	-	-	CASSYIQLGVPYQETQYF	TGCGCCAGCAGCTATATCCAGTTGGGGGTCCCGTACCAAGAGACCCAGTACTTC
TRBV30	TRBJ1-4	-	-	CAWSVNAGSNEKLFF	TGTGCCTGGAGTGTAAATGCGGGTTCTAATGAAAAACTGTTTTTT
TRBV29-1	TRBJ1-4	-	-	CSVVSFNEKLFF	TGCAGCGTTGTTTCGTTTAATGAAAAACTGTTTTTT
TRBV4-1	TRBJ2-7	TRBD2	once	CASSQETSGRAVAYEQYF	TGCGCCAGCAGCCAAGAAACTAGCGGGAGGGCTGTTGCCTACGAGCAGTACTTC
TRBV6-5	TRBJ2-3	TRBD2	-	CASSSSGRADTQYF	TGTGCCAGCAGTTCTAGCGGGAGGGCCGATACGCAGTATTTT